This T cell receptor beta chain was recorded in a study of T cell repertoires in cytomegalovirus infection. Across the study: In public TCR beta signatures, there were indications of both CMV infection and matching HLA type.

In TCRdb, the reads were re-called with MiXCR into one record per CDR3 protein. The sample shows hundreds of thousands of distinct CDR3 sequences, 17% of them seen only once. With respect to this clonotype: Its antigen is currently unknown.

Trimming removed 3 bases at V and 8 bases at J, with 16 bases between. The CDR3 loop spans 15 amino acids. From germline, CDR1 is LNHNV and CDR2 YYDKDF (reference sequence). Overall study results and limits: The cumulative frequency of public TCR beta families distinguished individuals who carried CMV together with the relevant HLA. The ex vivo response was dominated by HLA-C-restricted CMV-specific TCR beta clonotypes.

The V and J genes are TRBV15 and TRBJ1-4, with D uncertain. The sequence derives from a human donor in good health (CMV status not recorded). Some clones in this sample may be carry-over from other donors' samples. Sequencing input: PBMCs. The CDR3 protein is CATSRNRGLKEKLFF. The CDR3, as DNA: TGTGCCACCAGCAGGAACCGGGGTCTGAAGGAAAAACTGTTTTTT.